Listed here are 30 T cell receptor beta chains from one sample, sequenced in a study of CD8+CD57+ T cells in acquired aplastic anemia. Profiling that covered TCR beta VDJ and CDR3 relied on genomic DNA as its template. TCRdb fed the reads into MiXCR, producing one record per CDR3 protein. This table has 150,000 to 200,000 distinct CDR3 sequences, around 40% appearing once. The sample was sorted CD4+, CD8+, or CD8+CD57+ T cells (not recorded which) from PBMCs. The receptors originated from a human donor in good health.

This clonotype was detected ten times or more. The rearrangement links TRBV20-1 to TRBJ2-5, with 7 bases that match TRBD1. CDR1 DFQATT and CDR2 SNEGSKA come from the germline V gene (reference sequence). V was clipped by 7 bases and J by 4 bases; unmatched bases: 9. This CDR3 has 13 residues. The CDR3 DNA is TGCAGTGTGACAGGGAGAGCAGGAGAGACCCAGTACTTC. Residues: CSVTGRAGETQYF.

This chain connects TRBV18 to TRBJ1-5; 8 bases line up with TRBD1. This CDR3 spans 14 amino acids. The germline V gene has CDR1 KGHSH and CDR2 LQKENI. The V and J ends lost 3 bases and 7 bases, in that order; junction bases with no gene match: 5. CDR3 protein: CASSPTTGEQPQHF. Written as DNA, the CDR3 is TGTGCCAGCTCACCGACGACAGGGGAGCAGCCCCAGCATTTT. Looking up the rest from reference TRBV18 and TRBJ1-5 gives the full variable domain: NAGVMQNPRHLVRRRGQEARLRCSPMKGHSHVYWYRQLPEEGLKFMVYLQKENIIDESGMPKERFSAEFPKEGPSILRIQQVVRGDSAAYFCASSPTTGEQPQHFGDGTRLSIL.

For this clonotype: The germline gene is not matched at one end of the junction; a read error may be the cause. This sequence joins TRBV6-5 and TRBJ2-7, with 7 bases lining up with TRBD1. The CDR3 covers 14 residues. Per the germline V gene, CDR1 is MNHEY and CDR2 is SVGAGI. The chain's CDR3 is CASSFNRGSYGQYF. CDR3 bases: TGTGCCAGCAGTTTCAACAGGGGATCCTACGGGCAGTACTTC.

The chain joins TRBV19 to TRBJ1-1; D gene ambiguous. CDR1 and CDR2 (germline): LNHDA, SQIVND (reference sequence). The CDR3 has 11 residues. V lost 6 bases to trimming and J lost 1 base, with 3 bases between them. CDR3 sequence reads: CASRRNTEAFF. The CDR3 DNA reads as TGTGCCAGTAGGAGGAACACTGAAGCTTTCTTT.

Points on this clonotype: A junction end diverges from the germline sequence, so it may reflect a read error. The CDR3 region has the DNA TGTGCCACCCGGCGGGAGTCCTTCAACGAGCAGCTCTTC. This encodes CATRRESFNEQLF. The chain carries TRBV2 and TRBJ2-1; 7 bases are shared with TRBD2. The CDR3 is made up of 13 amino acids. Per the germline V gene, CDR1 is SNHLY and CDR2 is FYNNEI.

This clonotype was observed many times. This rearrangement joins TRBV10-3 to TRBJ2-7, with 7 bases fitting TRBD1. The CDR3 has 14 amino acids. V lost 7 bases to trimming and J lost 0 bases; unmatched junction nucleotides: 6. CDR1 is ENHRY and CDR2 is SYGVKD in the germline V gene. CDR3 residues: CAIKRSGGSYEQYF. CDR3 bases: TGTGCCATCAAGAGGTCAGGGGGCTCCTACGAGCAGTACTTC.

The CDR3 DNA reads TGCGCCAGCAGTGCCCTACCCCCAGGAGATACGCAGTATTTT. This sequence encodes CASSALPPGDTQYF. The V and J genes are TRBV10-1 and TRBJ2-3; D gene uncertain. Germline V lookup: CDR1 WNHNN, CDR2 SYGVQD (reference sequence). The V and J ends lost 4 bases and 5 bases respectively, with 13 bases between them. There are 14 residues in the CDR3.

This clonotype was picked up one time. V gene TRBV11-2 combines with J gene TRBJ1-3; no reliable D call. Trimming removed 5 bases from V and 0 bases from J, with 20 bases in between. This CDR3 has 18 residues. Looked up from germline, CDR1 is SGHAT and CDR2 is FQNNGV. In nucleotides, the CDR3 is TGTGCCAGCAGCCTCCTCACTTGGAGAAAGAGCTCTGGAAACACCATATATTTT. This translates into CASSLLTWRKSSGNTIYF.

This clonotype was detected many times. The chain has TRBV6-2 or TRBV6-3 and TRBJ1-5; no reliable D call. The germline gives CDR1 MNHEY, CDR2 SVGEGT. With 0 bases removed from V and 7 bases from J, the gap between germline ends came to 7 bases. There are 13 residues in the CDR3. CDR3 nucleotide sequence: TGTGCCAGCAGTTACTCGAACCCCCAGCCCCAGCATTTT. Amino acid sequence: CASSYSNPQPQHF.

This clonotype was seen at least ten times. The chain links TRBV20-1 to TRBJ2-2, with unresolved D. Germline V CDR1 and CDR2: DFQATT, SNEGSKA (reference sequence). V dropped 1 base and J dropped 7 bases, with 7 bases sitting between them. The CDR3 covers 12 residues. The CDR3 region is CSARAESGELFF. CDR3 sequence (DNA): TGCAGTGCTAGAGCAGAGAGCGGGGAGCTGTTTTTT.

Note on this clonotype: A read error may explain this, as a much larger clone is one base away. The CDR3 DNA is TGTGCCGGCTCACCACCGTCAAAGGCCTACGAGCAGTACTTC. Its translation is CAGSPPSKAYEQYF. The chain uses TRBV18 and TRBJ2-7; D gene uncertain. There are 14 residues in the CDR3. The germline CDR1 and CDR2 sequences are KGHSH and LQKENI.

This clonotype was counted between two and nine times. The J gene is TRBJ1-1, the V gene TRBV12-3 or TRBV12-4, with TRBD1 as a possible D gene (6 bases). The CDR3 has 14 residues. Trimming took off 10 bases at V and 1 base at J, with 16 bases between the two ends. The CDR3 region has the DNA TGTGCCAACAACCGACAGGAGAAGAACACTGAAGCTTTCTTT. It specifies CANNRQEKNTEAFF.

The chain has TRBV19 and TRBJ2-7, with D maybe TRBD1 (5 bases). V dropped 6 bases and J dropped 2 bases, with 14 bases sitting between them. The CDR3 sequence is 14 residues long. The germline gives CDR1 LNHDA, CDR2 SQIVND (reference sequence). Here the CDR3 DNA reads TGTGCCAGTAGCCAAACAGGATCAACCTACGAGCAGTACTTC. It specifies CASSQTGSTYEQYF.

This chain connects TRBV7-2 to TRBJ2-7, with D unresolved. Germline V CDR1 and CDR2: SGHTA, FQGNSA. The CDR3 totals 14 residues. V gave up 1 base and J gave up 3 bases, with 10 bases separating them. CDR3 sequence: CASSLGLGFYEQYF. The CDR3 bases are TGTGCCAGCAGCTTAGGGCTAGGTTTCTACGAGCAGTACTTC.

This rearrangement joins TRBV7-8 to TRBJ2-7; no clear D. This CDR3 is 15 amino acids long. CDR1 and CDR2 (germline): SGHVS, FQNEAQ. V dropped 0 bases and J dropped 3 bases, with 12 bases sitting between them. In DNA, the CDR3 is TGTGCCAGCAGCTTAGCGCAAGGACCGAGCTACGAGCAGTACTTC. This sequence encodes CASSLAQGPSYEQYF.

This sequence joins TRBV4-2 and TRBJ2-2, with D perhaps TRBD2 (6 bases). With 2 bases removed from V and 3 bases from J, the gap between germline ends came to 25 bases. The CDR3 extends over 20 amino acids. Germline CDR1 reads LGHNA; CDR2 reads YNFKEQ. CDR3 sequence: CASSQLKPGREFVDTGELFF. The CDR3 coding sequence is TGTGCCAGCAGCCAACTCAAGCCAGGGCGGGAATTTGTCGACACCGGGGAGCTGTTTTTT.

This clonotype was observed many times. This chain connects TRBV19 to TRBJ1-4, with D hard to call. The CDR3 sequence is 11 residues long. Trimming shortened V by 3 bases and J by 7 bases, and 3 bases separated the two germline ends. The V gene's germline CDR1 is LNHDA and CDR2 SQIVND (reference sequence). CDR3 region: CASSIGEKLFF. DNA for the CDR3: TGTGCCAGTAGTATTGGTGAAAAACTGTTTTTT. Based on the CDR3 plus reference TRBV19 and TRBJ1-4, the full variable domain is DGGITQSPKYLFRKEGQNVTLSCEQNLNHDAMYWYRQDPGQGLRLIYYSQIVNDFQKGDIAEGYSVSREKKESFPLTVTSAQKNPTAFYLCASSIGEKLFFGSGTQLSVL.

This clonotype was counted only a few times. Here the CDR3 DNA reads TGTGCCAGCAGCTCACAGGATAATGAGCAGTTCTTC. Amino acid sequence: CASSSQDNEQFF. The V call is TRBV7-3, the J call TRBJ2-1; D possibly corresponds to TRBD1 (5 bases). The CDR3 spans 12 residues. Germline lookup yields CDR1 SGHTA and CDR2 FQGTGA. Between the trimmed V and J ends, which lost 4 bases and 7 bases, there was a span of 8 bases.

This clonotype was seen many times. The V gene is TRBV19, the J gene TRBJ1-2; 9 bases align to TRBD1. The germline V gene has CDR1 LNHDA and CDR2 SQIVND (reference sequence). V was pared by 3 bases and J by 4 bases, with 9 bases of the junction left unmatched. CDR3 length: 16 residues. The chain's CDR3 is CASSIMGTGIFYGYTF. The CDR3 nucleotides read TGTGCCAGTAGTATCATGGGGACAGGGATCTTCTATGGCTACACCTTC.

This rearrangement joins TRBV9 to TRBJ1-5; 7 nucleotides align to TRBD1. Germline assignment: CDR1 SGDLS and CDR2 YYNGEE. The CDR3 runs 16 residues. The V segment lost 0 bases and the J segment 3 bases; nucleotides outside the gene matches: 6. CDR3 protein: CASSVGQGGANQPQHF. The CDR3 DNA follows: TGTGCCAGCAGCGTAGGACAGGGTGGGGCCAATCAGCCCCAGCATTTT.

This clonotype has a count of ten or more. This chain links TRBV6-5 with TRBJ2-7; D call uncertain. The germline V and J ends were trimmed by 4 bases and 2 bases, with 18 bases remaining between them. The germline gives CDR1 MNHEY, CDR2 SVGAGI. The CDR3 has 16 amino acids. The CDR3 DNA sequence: TGTGCCAGCAGTTCCCCGAGATGGCGTTCAACCTACGAGCAGTACTTC. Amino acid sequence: CASSSPRWRSTYEQYF.

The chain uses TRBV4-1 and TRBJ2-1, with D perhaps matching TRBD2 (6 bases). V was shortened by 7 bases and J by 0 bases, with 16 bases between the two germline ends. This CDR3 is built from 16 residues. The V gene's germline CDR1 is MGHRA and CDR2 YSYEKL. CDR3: CASKKEAGSSYNEQFF. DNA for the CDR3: TGCGCCAGCAAAAAAGAGGCGGGAAGCTCCTACAATGAGCAGTTCTTC.

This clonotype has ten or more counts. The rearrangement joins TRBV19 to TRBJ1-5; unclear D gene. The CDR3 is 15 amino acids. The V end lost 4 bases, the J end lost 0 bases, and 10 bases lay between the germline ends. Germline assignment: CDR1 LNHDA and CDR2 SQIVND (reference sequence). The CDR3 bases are TGTGCCAGTAGTAATGGCTACAGTAGCAATCAGCCCCAGCATTTT. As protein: CASSNGYSSNQPQHF. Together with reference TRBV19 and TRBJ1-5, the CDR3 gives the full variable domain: DGGITQSPKYLFRKEGQNVTLSCEQNLNHDAMYWYRQDPGQGLRLIYYSQIVNDFQKGDIAEGYSVSREKKESFPLTVTSAQKNPTAFYLCASSNGYSSNQPQHFGDGTRLSIL.

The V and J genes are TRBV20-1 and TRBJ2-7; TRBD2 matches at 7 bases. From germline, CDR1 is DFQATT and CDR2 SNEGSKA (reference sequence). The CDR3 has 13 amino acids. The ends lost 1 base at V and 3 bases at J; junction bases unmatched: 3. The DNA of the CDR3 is TGCAGTGCTAGAGGGGAGGGACGCTACGAGCAGTACTTC. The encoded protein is CSARGEGRYEQYF.

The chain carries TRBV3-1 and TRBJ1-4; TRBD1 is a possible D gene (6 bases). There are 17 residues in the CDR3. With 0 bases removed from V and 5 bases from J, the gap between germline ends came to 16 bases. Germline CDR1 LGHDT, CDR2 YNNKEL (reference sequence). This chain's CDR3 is CASSQDRNRAVNEKLFF. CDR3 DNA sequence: TGTGCCAGCAGCCAAGATAGAAACAGGGCGGTCAATGAAAAACTGTTTTTT.

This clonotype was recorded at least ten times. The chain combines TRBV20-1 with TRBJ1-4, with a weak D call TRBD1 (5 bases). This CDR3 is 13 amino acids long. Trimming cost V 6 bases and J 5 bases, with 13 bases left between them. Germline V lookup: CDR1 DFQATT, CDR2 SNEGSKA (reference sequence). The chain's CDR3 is CSAGGDRNEKLFF. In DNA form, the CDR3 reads TGCAGTGCGGGTGGGGACCGGAATGAAAAACTGTTTTTT.

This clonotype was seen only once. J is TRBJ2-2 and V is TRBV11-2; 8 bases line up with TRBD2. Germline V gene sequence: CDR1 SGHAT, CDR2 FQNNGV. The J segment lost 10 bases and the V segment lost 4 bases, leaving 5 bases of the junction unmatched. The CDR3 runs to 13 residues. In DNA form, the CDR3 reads TGTGCCAGCAGCTCGGGGGGGCGAATGGAGCTGTTTTTT. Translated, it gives CASSSGGRMELFF.

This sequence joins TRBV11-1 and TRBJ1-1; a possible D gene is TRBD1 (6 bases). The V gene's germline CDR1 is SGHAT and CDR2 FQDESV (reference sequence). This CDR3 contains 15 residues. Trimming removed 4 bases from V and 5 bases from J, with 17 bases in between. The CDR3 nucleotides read TGTGCCAGCAGCTGGGACAAGGGGGTATATACTGAAGCTTTCTTT. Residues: CASSWDKGVYTEAFF.

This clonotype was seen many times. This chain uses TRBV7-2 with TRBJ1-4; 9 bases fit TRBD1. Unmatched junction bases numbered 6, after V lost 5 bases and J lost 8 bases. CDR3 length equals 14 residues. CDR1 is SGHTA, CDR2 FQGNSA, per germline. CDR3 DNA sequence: TGTGCCAGCAGCCCCGGGACAGGGCGGGAAAAACTGTTTTTT. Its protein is CASSPGTGREKLFF.

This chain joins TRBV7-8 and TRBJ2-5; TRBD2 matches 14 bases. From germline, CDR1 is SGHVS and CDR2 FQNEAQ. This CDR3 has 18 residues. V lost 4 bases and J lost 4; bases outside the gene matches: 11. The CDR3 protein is CASSSYRLAGGPRETQYF. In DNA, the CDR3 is TGTGCCAGCAGCTCCTACCGACTAGCGGGAGGGCCGAGAGAGACCCAGTACTTC.